These 32 T cell receptor beta chains originate from one sample sequenced in a study of blood T cell repertoires in COVID-19. Method: immunoSEQ multiplex PCR; TCRdb's copy keeps in-frame clones and lacks some. The table has 95,000 to 100,000 clones, about 90% seen once. Sequencing input: peripheral blood. These receptors were taken from a man aged 50 to 60 with acute or convalescent COVID-19.

This clone was found once. This chain links TRBV5-4 with TRBJ2-5; 9 bases are shared with TRBD2. Germline V gives CDR1 SGHNT, CDR2 YYREEE (reference sequence). The CDR3 runs to 13 residues. Germline trimming cut 0 bases from V and 8 bases from J; bases unmatched to any gene: 2. The CDR3 DNA reads TGTGCCAGCAGCTTGGGGACTAGCGTCACCCAGTACTTC. Protein product: CASSLGTSVTQYF.

V gene TRBV5-6 combines with J gene TRBJ2-7; TRBD2 matches 7 bases. This CDR3 contains 13 residues. V shed 5 bases and J 4 bases; nucleotides not matched to a gene: 6. Germline V CDR1 and CDR2: SGHDT, YYEEEE. CDR3 region: CASRTGTTYEQYF. In nucleotides, the CDR3 is TGTGCCAGCAGAACCGGGACTACGTACGAGCAGTACTTC.

This clone was detected only a few times. The rearrangement links TRBV2 to TRBJ1-2, with D possibly matching TRBD1 (6 bases). V was trimmed by 10 bases and J by 1 base, leaving 16 bases between them. Per the germline V gene, CDR1 is SNHLY and CDR2 is FYNNEI. The CDR3 totals 14 residues. The CDR3 here is CAIKRPGDNYGYTF. Here the CDR3 DNA reads TGTGCCATCAAGAGGCCAGGGGATAACTATGGCTACACCTTC. The whole variable domain, filled in from reference TRBV2 and TRBJ1-2, reads EPEVTQTPSHQVTQMGQEVILRCVPISNHLYFYWYRQILGQKVEFLVSFYNNEISEKSEIFDDQFSVERPDGSNFTLKIRSTKLEDSAMYFCAIKRPGDNYGYTFGSGTRLTVV.

In nucleotides, the CDR3 is TGTGCCAGCTCACCTGGAACTGGGCACCTCAATGAGCAGTTCTTC. It is translated as CASSPGTGHLNEQFF. The V call is TRBV18, the J call TRBJ2-1, with D hard to call. The germline CDR1 and CDR2 sequences are KGHSH and LQKENI. Trimming took off 3 bases at V and 6 bases at J, with 15 bases between the two ends. This CDR3 region has 15 residues.

The rearrangement links TRBV11-2 to TRBJ1-1; D is ambiguous. Germline values: CDR1 SGHAT, CDR2 FQNNGV. The CDR3 covers 15 residues. V shed 0 bases and J shed 0 bases, with 8 bases lying between them. CDR3 region: CASSLEGRLNTEAFF. CDR3 nucleotides: TGTGCCAGCAGCTTAGAGGGGAGGTTGAACACTGAAGCTTTCTTT.

The chain has TRBV15 and TRBJ1-2; D unclear. With 5 bases removed from V and 6 bases from J, the gap between germline ends came to 13 bases. Per germline, CDR1 LNHNV and CDR2 YYDKDF (reference sequence). The CDR3 is made up of 13 amino acids. The CDR3 DNA sequence: TGTGCCACCAGCCCCGCGGGCTCCGATGGCTACACCTTC. Protein product: CATSPAGSDGYTF.

The J gene is TRBJ2-7, the V gene TRBV7-6, with 8 bases matching TRBD1. The CDR3 spans 15 residues. V gave up 1 base and J gave up 3 bases; unmatched junction bases: 5. The V gene's germline CDR1 is SGHVS and CDR2 FNYEAQ. The CDR3 sequence is CASSLVGDRGYEQYF. DNA for the CDR3: TGTGCCAGCAGCTTAGTGGGTGACAGGGGCTACGAGCAGTACTTC.

The chain links TRBV3-1 (or the pseudogene TRBV3-2) to TRBJ2-7, with 7 bases matching TRBD2. The CDR3 is 12 residues long. V was pared by 10 bases and J by 0 bases, with 3 bases of the junction left unmatched. The V gene's germline CDR1 is LGHDT and CDR2 YNNKEL (reference sequence). The DNA for the CDR3 is TGTGCCACCCGGGACTACTCCTACGAGCAGTACTTC. It yields the protein CATRDYSYEQYF.

J is TRBJ1-2 and V is TRBV19, with D perhaps matching TRBD1 (5 bases). Germline CDR1 and CDR2: LNHDA and SQIVND (reference sequence). The V and J ends lost 4 bases and 6 bases respectively, with 18 bases between them. This CDR3 is built from 15 residues. The CDR3 protein is CASSTFDSRSNGYTF. The CDR3 DNA reads TGTGCCAGTAGTACCTTCGACAGCAGGTCCAATGGCTACACCTTC.

The V gene is TRBV5-1, the J gene TRBJ2-1, with 7 bases that match TRBD1. CDR3 size: 16 residues. Germline values: CDR1 SGHRS, CDR2 YFSETQ. J lost 5 bases, V lost 4 bases, and 12 bases had no gene match. CDR3 sequence reads: CASSPGQLATHNEQFF. The CDR3 region has the DNA TGCGCCAGCAGCCCGGGACAGCTCGCTACGCACAATGAGCAGTTCTTC.

The chain is built from TRBV12-5 and TRBJ1-6, with 8 bases matching TRBD1. Germline loops: CDR1 LGHNT, CDR2 FRNRAP. This CDR3 is built from 17 residues. Germline trimming cut 5 bases from V and 8 bases from J; bases unmatched to any gene: 14. The chain's CDR3 is CASGARQGPTRDSPLHF. In DNA form, the CDR3 reads TGTGCTAGTGGTGCGAGACAGGGGCCCACAAGGGATTCACCCCTCCACTTT.

The chain carries TRBV9 and TRBJ1-1; no firm D call. This CDR3 spans 15 amino acids. V was pared by 0 bases and J by 4 bases, with 13 bases between. Germline CDR1 is SGDLS and CDR2 is YYNGEE. CDR3 residues: CASSVDGQRGTEAFF. The DNA for the CDR3 is TGTGCCAGCAGCGTAGACGGTCAGAGAGGCACTGAAGCTTTCTTT.

The rearrangement uses TRBV20-1 and TRBJ2-7; no clear D. V lost 3 bases to trimming and J lost 4 bases, with 4 bases between them. Germline CDR1 is DFQATT and CDR2 is SNEGSKA (reference sequence). There are 10 residues in the CDR3. CDR3 protein: CSASKYEQYF. The DNA of the CDR3 is TGCAGTGCTAGCAAATACGAGCAGTACTTC.

The V call is TRBV27, the J call TRBJ1-5, with 8 nucleotides matching TRBD1. The CDR3 is made up of 16 amino acids. Unmatched junction bases numbered 11, after V lost 4 bases and J lost 6 bases. The germline CDR1 and CDR2 sequences are MNHEY and SMNVEV (reference sequence). The CDR3 loop is CASSSGQGWSAQPQHF. CDR3 in DNA: TGTGCCAGCAGTTCCGGACAGGGTTGGAGCGCTCAGCCCCAGCATTTT.

The V gene is TRBV7-9, the J gene TRBJ1-2; no clear D gene. Trimming cost V 5 bases and J 8 bases, with 12 bases left between them. The CDR3 contains 12 residues. Germline-derived CDR1 and CDR2 are SEHNR and FQNEAQ (reference sequence). CDR3 protein: CASSPDSSGYTF. CDR3 DNA: TGTGCCAGCAGCCCCGACTCATCGGGCTACACCTTC.

The V call is TRBV7-2, the J call TRBJ2-7; D is perhaps TRBD1 (5 bases). CDR3 length: 13 residues. The V and J ends lost 3 bases and 3 bases respectively, with 9 bases between them. CDR1 is SGHTA and CDR2 is FQGNSA in the germline V gene. The CDR3 coding sequence is TGTGCCAGCAGCTTTACAGGCGTCTACGAGCAGTACTTC. Translated, it gives CASSFTGVYEQYF.

The chain uses TRBV11-2 and TRBJ1-2; weak D call: TRBD1 (5 bases). Germline CDR1 and CDR2: SGHAT and FQNNGV. V shed 0 bases and J shed 8 bases, with 16 bases lying between them. This CDR3 is 15 amino acids long. Here the CDR3 DNA reads TGTGCCAGCAGCTTAGATAGTCCAGGGTCCCTCGGCTACACCTTC. Translation gives CASSLDSPGSLGYTF.

This clone was counted a single time. This chain uses TRBV18 with TRBJ1-1; no definite D call. From germline, CDR1 is KGHSH and CDR2 LQKENI. This CDR3 has 14 residues. The V gene lost 3 bases and the J gene lost 1 base, with 9 bases spanning the gap. This CDR3 reads CASSPLGRNTEAFF. For the CDR3, the DNA is TGTGCCAGCTCACCTCTAGGCAGGAACACTGAAGCTTTCTTT.

The rearrangement uses TRBV5-6 and TRBJ2-1; maybe TRBD2 (5 bases). With 0 bases removed from V and 5 bases from J, the gap between germline ends came to 9 bases. This CDR3 comprises 14 residues. Germline CDR1 SGHDT, CDR2 YYEEEE. CDR3 in DNA: TGTGCCAGCAGCTTGGGGACTGGTCACAATGAGCAGTTCTTC. Its protein product is CASSLGTGHNEQFF. Drawing the rest from reference TRBV5-6 and TRBJ2-1, the complete variable domain is DAGVTQSPTHLIKTRGQQVTLRCSPKSGHDTVSWYQQALGQGPQFIFQYYEEEERQRGNFPDRFSGHQFPNYSSELNVNALLLGDSALYLCASSLGTGHNEQFFGPGTRLTVL.

The gene calls are TRBV5-1 and TRBJ2-3; D perhaps matches TRBD2 (6 bases). The CDR3 is 16 amino acids. The germline CDR1 and CDR2 sequences are SGHRS and YFSETQ. Trimming pared 7 bases from V and 2 bases from J, leaving 20 bases between. CDR3 bases: TGCGCCAGCCGGTGGGGGGACCGAACCAACACAGATACGCAGTATTTT. This translates into CASRWGDRTNTDTQYF.

The chain recombines TRBV2 with TRBJ2-5; perhaps TRBD1 as D (6 bases). Germline loops: CDR1 SNHLY, CDR2 FYNNEI. The germline V and J ends were trimmed by 4 bases and 2 bases, with 14 bases remaining between them. The CDR3 totals 15 residues. The CDR3 here is CASSADRSGQETQYF. CDR3 sequence (DNA): TGTGCCAGCAGTGCAGACAGGTCGGGGCAAGAGACCCAGTACTTC.

This clone was detected only once. V gene TRBV3-1 (or the pseudogene TRBV3-2) combines with J gene TRBJ1-5, with D unclear. From germline, CDR1 is LGHDT and CDR2 YNNKEL (reference sequence). The CDR3 is 14 residues long. V lost 0 bases, J lost 9 bases, and 12 bases lay in between. The CDR3 DNA sequence: TGTGCCAGCAGCCAAGATCGCATGCTATTGCCCCAGCATTTT. It is translated as CASSQDRMLLPQHF.

V is TRBV7-9 and J is TRBJ2-6, with a possible D match to TRBD1 (7 bases). The germline V gene has CDR1 SEHNR and CDR2 FQNEAQ (reference sequence). This CDR3 region has 13 residues. Trimming took off 3 bases at V and 12 bases at J, with 12 bases between the two ends. CDR3 bases: TGTGCCAGCAGCTTCGGCCAGGGGGGCGTCCTGACTTTC. Protein product: CASSFGQGGVLTF.

The V gene is TRBV21-1, the J gene TRBJ1-5. TRBV21-1 is a listed pseudogene. CDR3 length equals 14 residues. The CDR3 is CASSKAFLNQPQHF. In DNA, the CDR3 is TGTGCCAGCAGCAAAGCGTTCCTCAATCAGCCCCAGCATTTT.

V gene TRBV18 combines with J gene TRBJ2-1; no firm D call. Per germline, CDR1 KGHSH and CDR2 LQKENI. The V end was cut by 0 bases, the J end by 7 bases, with 10 bases between. CDR3 length equals 14 residues. The CDR3 is CASSPPAVPNEQFF. The CDR3 DNA follows: TGTGCCAGCTCACCACCGGCGGTGCCTAATGAGCAGTTCTTC.

The chain's CDR3 is CASSLFSGGLGGLFF. CDR3 nucleotide sequence: TGTGCCAGCAGTTTATTCTCGGGGGGGCTGGGGGGGCTGTTCTTC. The chain couples TRBV27 to TRBJ2-1; 8 bases map to TRBD2. The CDR3 extends over 15 amino acids. The J segment lost 15 bases and the V segment lost 1 base, leaving 14 bases of the junction unmatched. CDR1 is MNHEY, CDR2 SMNVEV, per germline (reference sequence).

This chain links TRBV9 with TRBJ2-2, with TRBD1 matching 10 bases. This CDR3 region has 15 residues. V dropped 7 bases and J dropped 7; count of bases not matched to a gene: 10. Per the germline V gene, CDR1 is SGDLS and CDR2 is YYNGEE. CDR3 sequence: CASLTGGASHGELFF. The CDR3 nucleotides are TGTGCCAGCCTGACAGGGGGCGCATCCCACGGGGAGCTGTTTTTT.

The chain is built from TRBV6-2 or TRBV6-3 and TRBJ2-1; D might be TRBD2 (5 bases). Germline loops: CDR1 MNHEY, CDR2 SVGEGT. V gave up 6 bases and J gave up 10 bases, with 13 bases separating them. The CDR3 extends over 12 amino acids. CDR3: CASSPGLGEQFF. The CDR3, as DNA: TGTGCCAGCAGCCCCGGACTGGGAGAGCAGTTCTTC.

The genes are TRBV5-1 and TRBJ1-1; D not resolved. The germline V gene has CDR1 SGHRS and CDR2 YFSETQ. The CDR3 covers 13 residues. V was trimmed by 0 bases and J by 8 bases, leaving 11 bases between them. DNA of the CDR3: TGCGCCAGCAGCTTGGCATTGGGAGGGGAAGCTTTCTTT. Translated, it gives CASSLALGGEAFF.

The CDR3 bases are TGTGCCAGCAGATCCGACAGGTTCAACACCGGGGAGCTGTTTTTT. Protein sequence: CASRSDRFNTGELFF. The rearrangement links TRBV7-9 to TRBJ2-2; D might be TRBD1 (6 bases). Germline lookup yields CDR1 SEHNR and CDR2 FQNEAQ (reference sequence). V was trimmed by 6 bases and J by 2 bases, leaving 13 bases between them. CDR3 length: 15 residues.

The chain joins TRBV7-2 to TRBJ1-4, with D hard to call. The CDR3 runs 15 residues. Trimming cost V 2 bases and J 7 bases, with 14 bases left between them. Germline V gene lookup returns CDR1 SGHTA and CDR2 FQGNSA. DNA for the CDR3: TGTGCCAGCAGCTTATATGGAGAACTCAGTGAAAAACTGTTTTTT. Encoded protein: CASSLYGELSEKLFF.

This clone appeared a few times. The rearrangement uses TRBV19 and TRBJ1-6, with 11 bases lining up with TRBD1. V gave up 5 bases and J gave up 10 bases; unmatched junction bases: 4. Germline V gene sequence: CDR1 LNHDA, CDR2 SQIVND (reference sequence). This CDR3 has 14 amino acids. As DNA, the CDR3 is TGTGCCAGTAGTGTGGACAGGGGGCACTCACCCCTCCACTTT. Translating it yields CASSVDRGHSPLHF.